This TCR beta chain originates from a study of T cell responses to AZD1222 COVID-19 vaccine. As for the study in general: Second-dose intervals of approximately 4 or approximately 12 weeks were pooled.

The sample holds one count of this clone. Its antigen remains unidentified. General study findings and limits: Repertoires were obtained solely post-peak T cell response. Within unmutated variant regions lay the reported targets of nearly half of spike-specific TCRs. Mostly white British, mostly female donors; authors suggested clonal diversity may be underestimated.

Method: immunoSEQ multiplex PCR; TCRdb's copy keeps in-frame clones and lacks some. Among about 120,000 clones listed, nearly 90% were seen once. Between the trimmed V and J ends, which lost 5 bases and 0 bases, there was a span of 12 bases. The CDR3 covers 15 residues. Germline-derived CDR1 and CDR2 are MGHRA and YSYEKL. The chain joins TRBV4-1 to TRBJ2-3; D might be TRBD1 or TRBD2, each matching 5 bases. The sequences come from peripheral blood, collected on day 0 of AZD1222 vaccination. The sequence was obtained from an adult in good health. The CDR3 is CASSSGTYSTDTQYF. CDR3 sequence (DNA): TGCGCCAGCAGCTCCGGGACGTACAGCACAGATACGCAGTATTTT.